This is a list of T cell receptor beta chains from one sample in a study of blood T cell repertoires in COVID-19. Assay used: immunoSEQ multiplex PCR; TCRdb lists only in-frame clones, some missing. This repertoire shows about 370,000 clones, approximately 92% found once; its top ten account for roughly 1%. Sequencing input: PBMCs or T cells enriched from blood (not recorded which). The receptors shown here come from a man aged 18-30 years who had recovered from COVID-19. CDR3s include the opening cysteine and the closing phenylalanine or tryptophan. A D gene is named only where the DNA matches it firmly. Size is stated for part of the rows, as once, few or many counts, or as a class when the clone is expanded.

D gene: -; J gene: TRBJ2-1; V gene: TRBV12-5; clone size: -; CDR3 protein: CASALGGLEQFF; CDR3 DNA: TGTGCTAGTGCCCTCGGAGGACTCGAGCAGTTCTTC
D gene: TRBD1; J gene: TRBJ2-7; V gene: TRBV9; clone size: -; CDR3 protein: CASSVGGTGGFYEQYF; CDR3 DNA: TGTGCCAGCAGCGTAGGAGGGACAGGGGGATTCTACGAGCAGTACTTC
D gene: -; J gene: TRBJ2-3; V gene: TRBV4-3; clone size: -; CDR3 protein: CASSQDGRYTQYF; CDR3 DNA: TGCGCCAGCAGCCAAGATGGGCGTTACACGCAGTATTTT
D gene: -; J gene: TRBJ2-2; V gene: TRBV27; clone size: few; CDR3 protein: CASSPVRDTGELFF; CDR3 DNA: TGTGCCAGCAGCCCGGTCAGGGACACCGGGGAGCTGTTTTTT
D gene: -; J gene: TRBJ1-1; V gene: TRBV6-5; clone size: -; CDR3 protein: CASSYSSSLQAFF; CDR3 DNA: TGTGCCAGCAGTTACTCGAGCTCTCTCCAAGCTTTCTTT
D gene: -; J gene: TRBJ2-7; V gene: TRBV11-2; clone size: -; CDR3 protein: CASSLNEGSREQYF; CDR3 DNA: TGTGCCAGCAGCTTAAATGAGGGATCGAGGGAGCAGTACTTC
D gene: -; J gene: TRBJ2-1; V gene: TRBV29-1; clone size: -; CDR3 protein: CSVGRLDNNEQFF; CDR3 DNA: TGCAGCGTTGGTCGACTAGATAACAATGAGCAGTTCTTC
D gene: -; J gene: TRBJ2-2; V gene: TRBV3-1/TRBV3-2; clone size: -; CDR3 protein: CASRRATRNTGELFF; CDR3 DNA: TGTGCCAGCCGCAGGGCGACGAGGAACACCGGGGAGCTGTTTTTT
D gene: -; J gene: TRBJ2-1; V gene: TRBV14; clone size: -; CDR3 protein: CASSHTRIYNEQFF; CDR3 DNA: TGTGCCAGCAGCCATACAAGAATCTACAATGAGCAGTTCTTC
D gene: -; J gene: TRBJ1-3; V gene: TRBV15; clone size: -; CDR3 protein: CATSSLRGSGNTIYF; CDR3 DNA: TGTGCCACCAGCAGTCTCCGGGGATCAGGAAACACCATATATTTT
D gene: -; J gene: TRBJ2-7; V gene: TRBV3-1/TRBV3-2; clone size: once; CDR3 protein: CASSQDSRAASYEQYF; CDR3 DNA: TGTGCCAGCAGCCAAGATAGTCGAGCTGCCTCCTACGAGCAGTACTTC
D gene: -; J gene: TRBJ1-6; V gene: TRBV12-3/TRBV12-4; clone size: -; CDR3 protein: CASSLLEGQPLHF; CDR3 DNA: TGTGCCAGCAGTTTATTAGAGGGTCAGCCCCTCCACTTT
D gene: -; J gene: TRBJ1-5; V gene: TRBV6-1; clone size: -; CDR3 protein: CASSEVGRGQPQHF; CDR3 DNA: TGTGCCAGCAGTGAAGTTGGGCGGGGTCAGCCCCAGCATTTT
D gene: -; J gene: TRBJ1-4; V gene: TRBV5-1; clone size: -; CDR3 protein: CASSHGSQNEKLFF; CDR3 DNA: TGCGCCAGCTCACACGGGTCCCAAAATGAAAAACTGTTTTTT
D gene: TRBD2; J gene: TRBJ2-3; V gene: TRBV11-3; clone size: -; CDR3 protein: CASSLRGGDTDTQYF; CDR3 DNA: TGTGCCAGCAGCTTACGGGGGGGAGACACAGATACGCAGTATTTT
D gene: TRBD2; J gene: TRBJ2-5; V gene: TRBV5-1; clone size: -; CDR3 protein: CASNTGTKETQYF; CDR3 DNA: TGCGCCAGCAACACCGGGACTAAAGAGACCCAGTACTTC